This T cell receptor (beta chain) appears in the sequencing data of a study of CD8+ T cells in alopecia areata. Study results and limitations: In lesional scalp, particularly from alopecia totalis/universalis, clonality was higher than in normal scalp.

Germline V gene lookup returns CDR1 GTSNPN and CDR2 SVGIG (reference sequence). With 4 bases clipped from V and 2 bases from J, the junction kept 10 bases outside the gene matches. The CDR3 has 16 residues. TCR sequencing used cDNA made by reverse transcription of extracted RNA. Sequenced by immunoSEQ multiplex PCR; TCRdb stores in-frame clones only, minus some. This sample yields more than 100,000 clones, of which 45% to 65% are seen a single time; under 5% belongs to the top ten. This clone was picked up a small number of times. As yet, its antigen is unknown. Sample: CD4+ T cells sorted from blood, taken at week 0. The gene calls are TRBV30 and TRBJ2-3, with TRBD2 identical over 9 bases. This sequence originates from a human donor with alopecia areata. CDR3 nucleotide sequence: TGTGCCTGGACTCTGGGGGCTAGCGGGGCCACAGATACGCAGTATTTT. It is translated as CAWTLGASGATDTQYF.